This record looks at one T cell receptor (beta chain) sequence and its context. The data originate from a study of blood T cell repertoires in COVID-19. Study at large: Nucleic acid was either cDNA or gDNA, and it came from T cells, B-cell-depleted T cells, or PBMCs.

How the authors handled the data: Reference gene primer amplification in the assay estimated nucleated cell counts. The assay was immunoSEQ multiplex PCR, and TCRdb's table has in-frame clones only and misses some. The D gene and trimming were derived from the DNA, and the V and J assignments and clone size from that table. Of roughly 250,000 clones in the sample, roughly four fifths were seen once. The material sequenced was peripheral blood. The sequence came from a woman over 75 with acute or convalescent COVID-19.

In nucleotides, the CDR3 is TGTGCCAGCACCCCCGATGGGGTAGGCAGGGCTAGCAATCAGCCCCAGCATTTT. Its protein product is CASTPDGVGRASNQPQHF. The rearrangement joins TRBV6-2 or TRBV6-3 to TRBJ1-5; D perhaps matches TRBD1 (5 bases). The germline gives CDR1 MNHEY, CDR2 SVGEGT. The CDR3 covers 18 residues. V was clipped by 7 bases and J by 0 bases, with 22 bases between them.